This T cell receptor (beta chain) was documented in a study of tumor and adjacent non-tumor tissue in lung cancer. Whole-study context: There were fewer than 15 adenocarcinoma, 2 squamous cell carcinoma and 1 small cell lung cancer cases. Some 3.9 million productive TCRbeta reads were obtained per sample on average.

Germline assignment: CDR1 MGHRA and CDR2 YSYEKL. CDR3 length: 19 amino acids. RNA was extracted from bulk tissue without any cell sorting. More than 3 cm separated this lung sample from the edge of the tumor. Chemotherapy-naive patients with new lung cancer underwent thoracic surgery in China, August–late 2014. TCRbeta libraries were built with three rounds of nested PCR, modified from ARM-PCR. TCRdb fed the multiplex PCR reads into MiXCR, producing one record per CDR3 protein. The profile shows approximately 120,000 distinct CDR3 sequences, about 65% of them singletons. Concerning this clonotype: The junction shows a germline mismatch at one end, possibly a read error.

This TCR was sampled from a man between 60 and 75 years old with non-small cell lung cancer. The rearrangement joins TRBV4-1 to TRBJ2-1; D is undetermined. Sequencing was performed on distant non-tumor lung tissue. The CDR3 DNA is TGCGCCAGCAGCCCAGTCCCTCCCCTGGGCGGTATAACATACAATAAGCAGTTCTTC. This sequence encodes CASSPVPPLGGITYNKQFF.